This T cell receptor beta chain originates from a study of blood T cell repertoires in COVID-19. Study-level information: COVID-19 samples collected from the United States, Italy and Spain covered acute and convalescent phases. Sample material is recorded as cDNA or gDNA derived from T cells, B-cell-depleted T cells, or PBMCs.

Trimming left V 2 bases short and J 4 bases short, with 5 bases between. Germline lookup yields CDR1 MNHEY and CDR2 SVGAGI. CDR3 length: 12 amino acids. Per the study methods: For nucleated cells, counts were estimated from reference gene primer amplification. Clones were read by immunoSEQ multiplex PCR, and TCRdb kept only the in-frame ones, dropping some. That table gives V, J and clone size, and the DNA gave D and trimming. The data contain some 260,000 clones, around 82% of them singletons. The gene calls are TRBV6-5 and TRBJ2-5; D unresolved. The TCR comes from an elderly woman with active or convalescent COVID-19. Sequenced: peripheral blood. The CDR3 loop is CASSYPRETQYF. CDR3 DNA: TGTGCCAGCAGTTACCCGAGAGAGACCCAGTACTTC.